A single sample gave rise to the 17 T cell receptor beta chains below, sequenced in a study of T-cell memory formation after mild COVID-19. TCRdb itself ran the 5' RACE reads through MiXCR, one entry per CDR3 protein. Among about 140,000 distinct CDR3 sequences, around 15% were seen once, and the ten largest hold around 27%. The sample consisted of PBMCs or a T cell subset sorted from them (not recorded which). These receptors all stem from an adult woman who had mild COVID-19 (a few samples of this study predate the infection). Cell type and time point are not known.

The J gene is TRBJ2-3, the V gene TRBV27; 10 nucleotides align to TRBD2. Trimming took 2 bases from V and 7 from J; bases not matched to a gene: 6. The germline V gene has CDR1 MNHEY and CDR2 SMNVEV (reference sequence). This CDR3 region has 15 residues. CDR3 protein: CASSLGSGRVNTQYF. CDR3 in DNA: TGTGCCAGCAGTTTAGGAAGCGGGAGGGTCAATACGCAGTATTTT.

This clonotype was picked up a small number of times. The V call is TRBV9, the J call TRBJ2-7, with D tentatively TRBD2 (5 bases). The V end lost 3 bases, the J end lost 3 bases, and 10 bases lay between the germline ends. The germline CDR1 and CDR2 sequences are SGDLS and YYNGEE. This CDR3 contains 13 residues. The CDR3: CASSGRGSYEQYF. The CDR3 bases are TGTGCCAGCAGCGGACGTGGGAGCTACGAGCAGTACTTC.

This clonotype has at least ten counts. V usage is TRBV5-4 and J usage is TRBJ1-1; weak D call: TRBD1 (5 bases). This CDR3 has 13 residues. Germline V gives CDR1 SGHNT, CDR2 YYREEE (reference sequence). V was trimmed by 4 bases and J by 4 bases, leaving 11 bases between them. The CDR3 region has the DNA TGTGCCAGCAGCCCAGGGCGGTCCACTGAAGCTTTCTTT. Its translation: CASSPGRSTEAFF.

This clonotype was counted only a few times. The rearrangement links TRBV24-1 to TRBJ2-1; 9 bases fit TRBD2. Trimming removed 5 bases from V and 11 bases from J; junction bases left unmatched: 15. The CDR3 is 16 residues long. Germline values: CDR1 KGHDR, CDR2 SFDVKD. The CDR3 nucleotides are TGTGCCACCAGTGGCGGAAAAGCGGGAGGTGGGGGGAAGCAGTTCTTC. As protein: CATSGGKAGGGGKQFF.

In DNA, the CDR3 is TGTGCCAGCAGCTTAAGGTCCTCTAGCACAGATACGCAGTATTTT. The encoded protein is CASSLRSSSTDTQYF. This chain links TRBV7-9 with TRBJ2-3; D uncertain. This CDR3 has 15 amino acids. Germline values: CDR1 SEHNR, CDR2 FQNEAQ (reference sequence). Trimming took 2 bases from V and 0 from J, leaving 9 bases between them. Drawing the rest from reference TRBV7-9 and TRBJ2-3, the complete variable domain is DTGVSQNPRHKITKRGQNVTFRCDPISEHNRLYWYRQTLGQGPEFLTYFQNEAQLEKSRLLSDRFSAERPKGSFSTLEIQRTEQGDSAMYLCASSLRSSSTDTQYFGPGTRLTVL.

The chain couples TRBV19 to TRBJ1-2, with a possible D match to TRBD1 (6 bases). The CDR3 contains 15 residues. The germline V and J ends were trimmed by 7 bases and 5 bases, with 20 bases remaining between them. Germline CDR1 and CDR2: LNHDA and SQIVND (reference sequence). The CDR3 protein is CASTTRDISQYGYTF. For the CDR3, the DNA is TGTGCCAGTACTACTAGGGACATTAGTCAATATGGCTACACCTTC.

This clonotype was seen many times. The DNA of the CDR3 is TGTGCCAGCTCTCCTAGCGGGACTGATGAGCAGTTCTTC. This sequence encodes CASSPSGTDEQFF. V is TRBV13 and J is TRBJ2-1; 9 bases are a match to TRBD2. Losses at the gene ends were 8 bases for V and 8 bases for J; bases not matched to a gene: 7. Germline V lookup: CDR1 PRHDT, CDR2 FYEKMQ (reference sequence). The CDR3 consists of 13 residues.

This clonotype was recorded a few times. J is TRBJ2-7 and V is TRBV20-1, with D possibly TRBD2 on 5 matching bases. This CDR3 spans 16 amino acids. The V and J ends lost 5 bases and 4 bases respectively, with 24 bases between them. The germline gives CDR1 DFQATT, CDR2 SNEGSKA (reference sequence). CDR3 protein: CSAYPSSGSGGYEQYF. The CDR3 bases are TGCAGTGCTTACCCGTCATCGGGGAGCGGAGGATACGAGCAGTACTTC.

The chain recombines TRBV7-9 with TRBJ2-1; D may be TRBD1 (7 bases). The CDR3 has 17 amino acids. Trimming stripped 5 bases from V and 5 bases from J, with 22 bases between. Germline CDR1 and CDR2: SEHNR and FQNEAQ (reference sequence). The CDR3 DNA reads TGTGCCAGCAGCCCTACTAACCCGACAGGGACTCACAATGAGCAGTTCTTC. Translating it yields CASSPTNPTGTHNEQFF.

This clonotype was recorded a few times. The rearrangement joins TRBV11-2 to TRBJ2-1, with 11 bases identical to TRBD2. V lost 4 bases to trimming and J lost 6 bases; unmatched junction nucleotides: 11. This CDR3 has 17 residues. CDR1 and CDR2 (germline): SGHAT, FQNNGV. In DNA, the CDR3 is TGTGCCAGCAGCTCTAGAATGACTAGCGGGGAAAGCAATGAGCAGTTCTTC. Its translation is CASSSRMTSGESNEQFF.

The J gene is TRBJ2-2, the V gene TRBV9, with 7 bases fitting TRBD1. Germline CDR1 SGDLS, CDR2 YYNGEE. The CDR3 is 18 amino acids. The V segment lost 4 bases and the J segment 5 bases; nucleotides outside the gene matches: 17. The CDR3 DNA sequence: TGTGCCAGCAGCACCAGGACAGGTCCGGAATTTAGTACCGGGGAGCTGTTTTTT. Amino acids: CASSTRTGPEFSTGELFF.

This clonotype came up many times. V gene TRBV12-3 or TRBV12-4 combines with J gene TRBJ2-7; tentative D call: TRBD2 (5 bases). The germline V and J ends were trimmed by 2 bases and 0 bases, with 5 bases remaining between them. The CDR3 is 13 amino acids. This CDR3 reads CASSLTSSYEQYF. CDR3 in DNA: TGTGCCAGCAGTTTAACTAGCTCCTACGAGCAGTACTTC.

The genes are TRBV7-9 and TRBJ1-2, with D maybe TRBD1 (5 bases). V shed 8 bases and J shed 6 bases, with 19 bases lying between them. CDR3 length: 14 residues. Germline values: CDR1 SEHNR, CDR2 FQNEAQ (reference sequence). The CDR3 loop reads CASSIAGGEDGYTF. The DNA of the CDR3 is TGTGCCAGCTCCATAGCCGGGGGGGAAGATGGCTACACCTTC.

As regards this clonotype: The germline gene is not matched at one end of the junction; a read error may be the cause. The CDR3 nucleotides are TGCAGTGCCAGAGACAGGGAGGAGGGGGACACCGGGGAGCTGTTTTTT. This gives the protein CSARDREEGDTGELFF. J is TRBJ2-2 and V is TRBV20-1, with D tentatively TRBD1 (7 bases). The CDR3 spans 16 residues. From germline, CDR1 is DFQATT and CDR2 SNEGSKA (reference sequence).

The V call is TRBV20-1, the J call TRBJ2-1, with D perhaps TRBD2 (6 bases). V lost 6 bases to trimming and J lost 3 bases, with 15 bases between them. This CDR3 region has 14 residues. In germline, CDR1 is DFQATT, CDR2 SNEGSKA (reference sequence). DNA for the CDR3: TGCAGTGCCAAGCGTAGCGGAGACTACAATGAGCAGTTCTTC. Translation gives CSAKRSGDYNEQFF.

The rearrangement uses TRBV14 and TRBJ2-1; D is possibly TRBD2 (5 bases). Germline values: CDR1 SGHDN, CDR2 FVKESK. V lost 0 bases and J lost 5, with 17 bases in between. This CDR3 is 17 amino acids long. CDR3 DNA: TGTGCCAGCAGCCAAGAACCTTTAGCGTCGAGTCACAATGAGCAGTTCTTC. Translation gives CASSQEPLASSHNEQFF.

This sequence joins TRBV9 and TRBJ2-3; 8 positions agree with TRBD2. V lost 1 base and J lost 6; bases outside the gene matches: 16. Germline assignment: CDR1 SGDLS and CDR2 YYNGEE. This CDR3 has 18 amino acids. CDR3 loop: CASSVTHAGLGIDDTQYF. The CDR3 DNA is TGTGCCAGCAGCGTAACGCATGCGGGACTAGGCATCGACGATACGCAGTATTTT.